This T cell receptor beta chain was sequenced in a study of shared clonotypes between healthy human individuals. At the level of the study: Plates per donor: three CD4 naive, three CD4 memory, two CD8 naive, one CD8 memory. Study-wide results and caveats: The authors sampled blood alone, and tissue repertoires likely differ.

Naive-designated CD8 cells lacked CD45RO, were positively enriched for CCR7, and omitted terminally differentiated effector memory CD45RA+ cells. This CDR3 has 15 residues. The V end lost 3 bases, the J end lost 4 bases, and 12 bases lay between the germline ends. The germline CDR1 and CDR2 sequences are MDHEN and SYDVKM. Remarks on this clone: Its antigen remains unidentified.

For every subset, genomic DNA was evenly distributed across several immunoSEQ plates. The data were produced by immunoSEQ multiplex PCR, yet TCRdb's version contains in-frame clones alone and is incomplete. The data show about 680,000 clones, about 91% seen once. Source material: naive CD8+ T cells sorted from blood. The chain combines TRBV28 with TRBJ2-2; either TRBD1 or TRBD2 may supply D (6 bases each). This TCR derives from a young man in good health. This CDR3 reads CASSFTQGGTGELFF. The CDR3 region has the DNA TGTGCCAGCAGTTTCACACAGGGAGGCACCGGGGAGCTGTTTTTT.